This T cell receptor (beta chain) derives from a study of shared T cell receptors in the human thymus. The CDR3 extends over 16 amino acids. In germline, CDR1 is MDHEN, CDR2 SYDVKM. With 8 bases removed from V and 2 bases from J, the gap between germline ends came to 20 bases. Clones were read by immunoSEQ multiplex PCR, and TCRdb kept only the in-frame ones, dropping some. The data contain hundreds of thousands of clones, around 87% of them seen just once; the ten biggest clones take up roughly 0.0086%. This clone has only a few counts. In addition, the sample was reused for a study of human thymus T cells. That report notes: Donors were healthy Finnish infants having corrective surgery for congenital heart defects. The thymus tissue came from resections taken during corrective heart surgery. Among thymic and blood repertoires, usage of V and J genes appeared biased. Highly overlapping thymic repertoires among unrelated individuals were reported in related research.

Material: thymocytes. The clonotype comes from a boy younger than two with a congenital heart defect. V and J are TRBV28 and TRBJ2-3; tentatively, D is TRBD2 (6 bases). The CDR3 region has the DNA TGTGCCAGCCCCCCTCCTCCCGGGGGTCCCACAGATACGCAGTATTTT. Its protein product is CASPPPPGGPTDTQYF.